Sequencing of this TCR beta chain was carried out in a study of CD8+CD57+ T cells in acquired aplastic anemia. Study context: The sorted CD4+ and CD8+ cells yielded an average roughly 3 ug of DNA. Study conclusions and caveats: With respect to CD8+ Simpson's diversity, patients and controls did not differ significantly.

Sequenced patients had shown CD8+CD57+ cell expansion by flow cytometry. In all patients, the disease was severe acquired aplastic anemia. TCR beta VDJ combinations and CDR3 sequences were profiled from genomic DNA. TCRdb analysed the reads with MiXCR anew, one entry per CDR3 protein. The table includes about 180,000 distinct CDR3 sequences, 50% to 65% detected once. The CDR3 has 15 amino acids. The V end lost 4 bases, the J end lost 5 bases, and 16 bases lay between the germline ends. Germline V gives CDR1 SGHRS, CDR2 YFSETQ. In regard to this clonotype: Its antigen remains unidentified.

Material for sequencing was sorted CD4+, CD8+, or CD8+CD57+ T cells (not recorded which) from PBMCs. The TCR comes from a human donor with aplastic anemia. The chain is built from TRBV5-1 and TRBJ2-1, with D perhaps matching TRBD1 or TRBD2 (5 bases each). The CDR3 here is CASSAAGTRNNEQFF. In DNA form, the CDR3 reads TGCGCCAGCAGCGCGGCCGGGACCCGAAACAATGAGCAGTTCTTC.